Following are 4 T cell receptor beta chains from one sample sequenced in a study of T cells in Graves' hyperthyroidism and ophthalmopathy. There were TCR beta CDR3 regions amplified from RNA transcripts. HTBI primers were employed in a first-round RT-PCR of the TCR CDR3. TCRdb analysed the multiplex PCR reads with MiXCR anew, one entry per CDR3 protein. The data show about 740,000 distinct CDR3 sequences, with approximately 14% seen just once and roughly 10% held by the top ten. Input material: blood. These receptors all stem from a woman aged 18-30 years with Graves' hyperthyroidism.

In this sample, this clonotype turned up a few times. CDR3: CASSSLPRGSSYNSPLHF. The CDR3 coding sequence is TGTGCCAGCAGTTCCCTCCCACGGGGCAGCTCCTATAATTCACCCCTCCACTTT. The chain recombines TRBV25-1 with TRBJ1-6, with D perhaps matching TRBD1 (5 bases). Germline V gene data show CDR1 as MGHDK and CDR2 as SYGVNS. Trimming removed 5 bases at V and 0 bases at J, with 17 bases between. The CDR3 spans 18 residues.

This clonotype was counted only a few times. The CDR3 DNA reads TGTGCCAGCAGCTTACCCGTCAGGGGTGACTACAATGAGCAGTTCTTC. It yields the protein CASSLPVRGDYNEQFF. The chain carries TRBV11-1 and TRBJ2-1; tentative D call: TRBD1 (6 bases). The V gene's germline CDR1 is SGHAT and CDR2 FQDESV (reference sequence). The CDR3 totals 16 residues. The germline V and J ends were trimmed by 2 bases and 3 bases, with 14 bases remaining between them.

There are a few counts of this clonotype. The chain uses TRBV19 and TRBJ1-1; a possible D gene is TRBD1 (5 bases). The CDR3 is 14 residues long. V was cut by 7 bases and J by 1 base, with 13 bases left in between. Germline assignment: CDR1 LNHDA and CDR2 SQIVND (reference sequence). CDR3 amino acids: CASTRWGGNTEAFF. The CDR3 nucleotides read TGTGCCAGTACCCGGTGGGGGGGGAACACTGAAGCTTTCTTT.

This clonotype was seen ten or more times. The genes are TRBV19 and TRBJ1-5; a weak D match, TRBD1 (5 bases). This CDR3 is built from 14 residues. Germline CDR1 reads LNHDA; CDR2 reads SQIVND (reference sequence). Trimming shortened V by 6 bases and J by 3 bases, and 12 bases separated the two germline ends. DNA of the CDR3: TGTGCCAGTAGACCGGGACGGCCCAATCAGCCCCAGCATTTT. Its translation is CASRPGRPNQPQHF. Full variable domain (rest looked up from reference TRBV19 and TRBJ1-5): DGGITQSPKYLFRKEGQNVTLSCEQNLNHDAMYWYRQDPGQGLRLIYYSQIVNDFQKGDIAEGYSVSREKKESFPLTVTSAQKNPTAFYLCASRPGRPNQPQHFGDGTRLSIL.